This T cell receptor (beta chain) was recorded in a study of blood T cell repertoires in COVID-19. Across the study: PBMCs, B-cell-depleted T cells, or T cells were the source of the cDNA or gDNA that made up the material.

The repertoire was sequenced with immunoSEQ multiplex PCR; TCRdb's copy has only in-frame clones and lacks some. The repertoire holds roughly 380,000 clones, approximately 89% seen once, with 3% to 4.5% in the top ten. This CDR3 is 14 amino acids long. Trimming removed 1 base from V and 8 bases from J, with 13 bases in between. CDR1 and CDR2 (germline): SGHRS, YFSETQ. Seattle patients were enrolled during active infection and followed longitudinally. The chain recombines TRBV5-1 with TRBJ2-4; D is perhaps TRBD1 (5 bases). The TCR sequence derives from an older woman with COVID-19, enrolled during active disease. Sequenced sample: peripheral blood. The CDR3 DNA is TGCGCCAGCAGCTTGAGGGCAGGACAATACATTCAGTACTTC. Translation gives CASSLRAGQYIQYF.